The entry below describes one TCR beta chain. Its antigen is undetermined. The data originate from a study of T cell responses to AZD1222 COVID-19 vaccine. Points from the study as a whole: Repertoire sampling occurred only after the peak T cell response. Dominant at 160-218 and 743-854, vaccine-associated CD4 TCRs also spanned spike.

Profiled with immunoSEQ multiplex PCR; TCRdb holds only in-frame clones, not every one. Of roughly 75,000 clones listed, 87% are singletons. The sample was peripheral blood, taken 28 days after the second AZD1222 dose. This receptor was identified in an adult who received the AZD1222 COVID-19 vaccine.

CDR3 loop: CSVEEPDRRDYGYTF. In DNA, the CDR3 is TGCAGCGTTGAAGAACCGGACCGCAGGGACTATGGCTACACCTTC. The gene calls are TRBV29-1 and TRBJ1-2, with a tentative D call TRBD1 (5 bases). The CDR3 consists of 15 residues. Germline CDR1 reads SQVTM; CDR2 reads ANQGSEA. V lost 0 bases to trimming and J lost 3 bases, with 14 bases between them.